What follows are 18 T cell receptor beta chains derived from one specimen sequenced in a study of identical twins (dated by TCRdb to the mid-2010s). To prepare the library, 5' RACE was applied. The reads were generated on an Illumina HiSeq 2000. Starting from the raw public reads, TCRdb applied fastp trimming at Q25, assembled clones with MiXCR and retained in-frame beta chains. Entries are consolidated by CDR3 protein sequence, retaining the most common genes and DNA. For this sample there are approximately 490,000 distinct CDR3 sequences; approximately 20% appear just once. Clones ranked in the top ten supply approximately 0.5% of the sample. This sample was also put to use in a study of yellow fever vaccine responses in identical twins.

The sequenced sample was CD4+ T cells sorted from blood. All receptors come from a woman under 30 in good health.

At least ten counts were recorded for this clonotype. The CDR3 nucleotides read TGCGCCAGCAGCTTGACAGACACTAACTATGGCTACACCTTC. Amino acids: CASSLTDTNYGYTF. V usage is TRBV5-1 and J usage is TRBJ1-2; no clear D gene. The CDR3 loop spans 14 amino acids. V was cut by 1 base and J by 0 bases, with 7 bases left in between. Germline CDR1 is SGHRS and CDR2 is YFSETQ. The variable domain in full, with the rest retrieved from reference TRBV5-1 and TRBJ1-2, is KAGVTQTPRYLIKTRGQQVTLSCSPISGHRSVSWYQQTPGQGLQFLFEYFSETQRNKGNFPGRFSGRQFSNSRSEMNVSTLELGDSALYLCASSLTDTNYGYTFGSGTRLTVV.

Ten or more counts support this clonotype. The V gene is TRBV5-1, the J gene TRBJ1-3; no definite D call. This CDR3 has 14 residues. Trimming stripped 3 bases from V and 0 bases from J, with 7 bases between. The germline CDR1 and CDR2 sequences are SGHRS and YFSETQ. The CDR3 DNA is TGCGCCAGCAGCTCGGGGAGCTCTGGAAACACCATATATTTT. It specifies CASSSGSSGNTIYF.

This clonotype was seen a few times. The chain couples TRBV18 to TRBJ1-1, with a tentative D call TRBD1 (5 bases). This CDR3 comprises 13 residues. CDR1 KGHSH and CDR2 LQKENI come from the germline V gene. V shed 3 bases and J shed 4 bases, with 9 bases lying between them. CDR3 nucleotides: TGTGCCAGCTCACCGTGGGGGAGCACTGAAGCTTTCTTT. Amino acid sequence: CASSPWGSTEAFF.

The CDR3, as DNA: TGTGCCAGCAGCCAAGGTCGTCTAGTCTTTAGCACAGATACGCAGTATTTT. Translated: CASSQGRLVFSTDTQYF. V usage is TRBV14 and J usage is TRBJ2-3, with D hard to call. The CDR3 runs to 17 residues. Per the germline V gene, CDR1 is SGHDN and CDR2 is FVKESK. V was pared by 1 base and J by 0 bases, with 14 bases between.

V and J are TRBV11-2 and TRBJ1-6; no firm D call. CDR1 and CDR2 (germline): SGHAT, FQNNGV. V lost 6 bases to trimming and J lost 7 bases, with 13 bases between them. The CDR3 runs to 14 residues. The CDR3 nucleotides are TGTGCCAGCAGTTACCGGGAGGGAAATTCACCCCTCCACTTT. This encodes CASSYREGNSPLHF.

The rearrangement joins TRBV4-2 to TRBJ1-4, with 9 bases identical to TRBD1. V shed 4 bases and J 7 bases; nucleotides not matched to a gene: 19. The germline V gene has CDR1 LGHNA and CDR2 YNFKEQ. This CDR3 is built from 19 residues. The CDR3: CASSPLAGTGSATGEKLFF. The CDR3 DNA reads as TGTGCCAGCAGCCCATTGGCCGGGACAGGGAGTGCGACAGGTGAAAAACTGTTTTTT.

This chain connects TRBV25-1 to TRBJ1-1; no clear D. The V and J ends lost 4 bases and 6 bases respectively, with 15 bases between them. CDR3 length: 14 amino acids. Germline assignment: CDR1 MGHDK and CDR2 SYGVNS. The CDR3 DNA reads TGTGCCAGCAGTGGCCTGGGATTTGTGGCTGAAGCTTTCTTT. Translation: CASSGLGFVAEAFF.

This clonotype was seen only a few times. The chain combines TRBV27 with TRBJ2-7; weak D call: TRBD2 (6 bases). The CDR3 spans 15 residues. Germline V gene lookup returns CDR1 MNHEY and CDR2 SMNVEV (reference sequence). V was clipped by 4 bases and J by 0 bases, with 13 bases between them. The CDR3 DNA sequence: TGTGCCAGCAGTTGGCTAGCGCTTAGCTCCTACGAGCAGTACTTC. This codes for CASSWLALSSYEQYF.

This rearrangement joins TRBV25-1 to TRBJ2-2; 8 positions agree with TRBD1. V lost 4 bases, J lost 8 bases, and 6 bases stayed unmatched. The CDR3 has 14 amino acids. Germline V lookup: CDR1 MGHDK, CDR2 SYGVNS. The CDR3 spells CASSGSGGAGELFF. As DNA, the CDR3 is TGTGCCAGCAGTGGATCAGGGGGCGCTGGGGAGCTGTTTTTT.

This clonotype occurred once. The chain couples TRBV19 to TRBJ2-2; 8 bases are shared with TRBD1. J was trimmed by 2 bases and V by 4 bases; bases with no gene match: 6. CDR3 size: 16 residues. Germline CDR1 reads LNHDA; CDR2 reads SQIVND (reference sequence). The CDR3 loop reads CASSRDRIINTGELFF. The CDR3 bases are TGTGCCAGTAGTAGGGACAGGATCATCAACACCGGGGAGCTGTTTTTT.

This chain connects TRBV6-5 to TRBJ2-3; 14 bases map to TRBD2. The CDR3 covers 16 residues. Germline CDR1 is MNHEY and CDR2 is SVGAGI. V lost 4 bases to trimming and J lost 1 base; unmatched junction nucleotides: 1. CDR3 sequence: CASSWGLAGGTDTQYF. The CDR3, as DNA: TGTGCCAGCAGTTGGGGACTAGCGGGAGGCACAGATACGCAGTATTTT.

This clonotype has more than one count but fewer than ten. J is TRBJ1-6 and V is TRBV6-2 or TRBV6-3, with TRBD1 as a possible D gene (6 bases). This CDR3 is built from 15 residues. Trimming took off 1 base at V and 4 bases at J, with 8 bases between the two ends. In germline, CDR1 is MNHEY, CDR2 SVGEGT. The CDR3 bases are TGTGCCAGCAGTTACTGGGGGCGTTATAATTCACCCCTCCACTTT. It yields the protein CASSYWGRYNSPLHF.

This chain uses TRBV18 with TRBJ1-1, with D perhaps matching TRBD1 (6 bases). Per the germline V gene, CDR1 is KGHSH and CDR2 is LQKENI. Trimming left V 3 bases short and J 0 bases short, with 11 bases between. The CDR3 has 15 residues. The chain's CDR3 is CASSPRDKLNTEAFF. As DNA, the CDR3 is TGTGCCAGCTCACCGCGGGACAAATTGAACACTGAAGCTTTCTTT.

V is TRBV10-3 and J is TRBJ2-5; TRBD2 might be the D (6 bases). This CDR3 has 14 residues. CDR1 ENHRY and CDR2 SYGVKD come from the germline V gene. Deletions cut 2 bases from V and 1 base from J, with 8 bases between. DNA for the CDR3: TGTGCCATCAGTGAGGGGGGGATCCAAGAGACCCAGTACTTC. It encodes CAISEGGIQETQYF.

The chain employs TRBV9 and TRBJ2-2; D is ambiguous. Germline V gene lookup returns CDR1 SGDLS and CDR2 YYNGEE. Trimming left V 4 bases short and J 0 bases short, with 22 bases between. The CDR3 extends over 19 amino acids. The CDR3 sequence is CASSSRLLMGGPNTGELFF. Written as DNA, the CDR3 is TGTGCCAGCAGCTCACGCCTCCTTATGGGCGGCCCGAACACCGGGGAGCTGTTTTTT.

The rearrangement uses TRBV5-4 and TRBJ2-3; D remains ambiguous. Between the trimmed V and J ends, which lost 0 bases and 0 bases, there was a span of 8 bases. The germline CDR1 and CDR2 sequences are SGHNT and YYREEE (reference sequence). The CDR3 runs 15 residues. Written as DNA, the CDR3 is TGTGCCAGCAGCTTGGTCCACCCGAGCACAGATACGCAGTATTTT. Amino acid sequence: CASSLVHPSTDTQYF.

This chain connects TRBV28 to TRBJ2-1; maybe TRBD1 (6 bases). The CDR3 runs to 11 residues. V dropped 5 bases and J dropped 11 bases, with 10 bases sitting between them. CDR1 and CDR2 from the germline V gene are MDHEN and SYDVKM. CDR3 protein: CASSLGTQQFF. The CDR3 region has the DNA TGTGCCAGCAGTCTCGGGACACAGCAGTTCTTC.

The chain is built from TRBV5-1 and TRBJ2-2; D not certain. This CDR3 has 13 residues. Trimming took off 1 base at V and 5 bases at J, with 6 bases between the two ends. Germline CDR1 and CDR2: SGHRS and YFSETQ. CDR3 sequence reads: CASSLQLTGELFF. CDR3 DNA: TGCGCCAGCAGCTTGCAGCTAACCGGGGAGCTGTTTTTT.